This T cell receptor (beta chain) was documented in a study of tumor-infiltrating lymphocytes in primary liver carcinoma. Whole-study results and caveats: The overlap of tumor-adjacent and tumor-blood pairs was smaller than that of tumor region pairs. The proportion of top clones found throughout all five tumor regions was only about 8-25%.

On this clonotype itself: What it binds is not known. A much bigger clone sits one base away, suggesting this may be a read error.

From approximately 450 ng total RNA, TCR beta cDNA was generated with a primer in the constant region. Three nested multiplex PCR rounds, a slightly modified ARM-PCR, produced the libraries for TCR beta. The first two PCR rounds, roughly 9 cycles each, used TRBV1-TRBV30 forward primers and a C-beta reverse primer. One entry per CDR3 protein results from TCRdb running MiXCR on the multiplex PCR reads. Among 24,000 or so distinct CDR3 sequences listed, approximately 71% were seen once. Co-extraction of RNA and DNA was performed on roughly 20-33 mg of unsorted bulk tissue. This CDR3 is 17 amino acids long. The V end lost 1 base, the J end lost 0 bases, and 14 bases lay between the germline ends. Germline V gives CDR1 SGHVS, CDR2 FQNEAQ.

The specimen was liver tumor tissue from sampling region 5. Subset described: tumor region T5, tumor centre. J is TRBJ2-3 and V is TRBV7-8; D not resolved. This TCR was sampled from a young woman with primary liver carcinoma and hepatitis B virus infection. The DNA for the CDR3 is TGTGCCAGCAGCTTAGAAGAGGCTACCGGGAGCACAGATACGCAGTATTTT. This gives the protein CASSLEEATGSTDTQYF.